This T cell receptor beta chain was retrieved from a study of shared clonotypes between healthy human individuals. Libraries were prepared by immunoSEQ multiplex PCR; TCRdb keeps only in-frame clonotypes and omits some of them. The top ten hold 0.9% to 1.3% of the sample, which has millions of clones, over 85% seen once. Naive CD8 populations comprised CD45RO-negative cells positively selected for CCR7, excluding terminally differentiated effector memory CD45RA+ cells. Germline V CDR1 and CDR2: SGHTA, FQGTGA. This CDR3 comprises 15 residues. V lost 7 bases and J 6 bases, leaving 22 bases between the germline ends.

The sample consisted of naive CD8+ T cells sorted from blood. The sequence came from a man between 18 and 29 years old in good health. This rearrangement joins TRBV7-3 to TRBJ2-7; D possibly matches TRBD1 or TRBD2 (5 bases each). Here the CDR3 reads CASIPNCGGVREQYF. The CDR3 nucleotides read TGTGCCAGCATTCCTAATTGTGGGGGAGTGCGCGAGCAGTACTTC. The full variable domain, with the rest looked up from reference TRBV7-3 and TRBJ2-7, is GAGVSQTPSNKVTEKGKYVELRCDPISGHTALYWYRQSLGQGPEFLIYFQGTGAADDSGLPNDRFFAVRPEGSVSTLKIQRTERGDSAVYLCASIPNCGGVREQYFGPGTRLTVT.